The 18 T cell receptor beta chains reported below all come from one sample, sequenced in a study of cytomegalovirus exposure and HLA in healthy donors. The PCR made use of 60 Vbeta and 13 Jbeta primers. The method was immunoSEQ multiplex PCR; TCRdb's version includes in-frame clones alone and lacks a portion of them. The profile shows 120,000 or so clones, roughly 80% of them singletons. Sequencing input: PBMCs. The receptors come from a man aged 30 to 45 in good health and CMV-seronegative.

The rearrangement uses TRBV27 and TRBJ1-2; no clear D. CDR3 length equals 13 residues. Trimming stripped 0 bases from V and 0 bases from J, with 2 bases between. The germline V gene has CDR1 MNHEY and CDR2 SMNVEV (reference sequence). The CDR3: CASSLSSNYGYTF. The CDR3 coding sequence is TGTGCCAGCAGTTTATCCTCTAACTATGGCTACACCTTC.

This chain uses TRBV4-3 with TRBJ1-2; D gene uncertain. V was clipped by 1 base and J by 0 bases, with 9 bases between them. This CDR3 has 15 amino acids. Germline lookup yields CDR1 LGHNA and CDR2 YSLEER. The CDR3 DNA reads as TGCGCCAGCAGCCAAGGGCAGGAGGCTAACTATGGCTACACCTTC. It codes for CASSQGQEANYGYTF.

The genes are TRBV4-3 and TRBJ2-2; D may be TRBD2 (5 bases). Trimming removed 6 bases from V and 4 bases from J, with 12 bases in between. Germline V lookup: CDR1 LGHNA, CDR2 YSLEER. The CDR3 runs to 14 residues. The CDR3: CASRIAGVTGELFF. The CDR3 DNA follows: TGCGCCAGCAGGATAGCCGGGGTCACCGGGGAGCTGTTTTTT.

The chain employs TRBV4-2 and TRBJ1-5, with D hard to call. Trimming stripped 0 bases from V and 6 bases from J, with 9 bases between. Germline CDR1 reads LGHNA; CDR2 reads YNFKEQ. This CDR3 spans 14 amino acids. DNA for the CDR3: TGTGCCAGCAGCCAAGAAACGGTTGTTCAGCCCCAGCATTTT. Residues: CASSQETVVQPQHF.

The chain's CDR3 is CASSGGGNQPQHF. The CDR3 DNA reads TGTGCCAGCAGCGGGGGGGGCAATCAGCCCCAGCATTTT. The chain uses TRBV6-6 and TRBJ1-5, with D perhaps matching TRBD1 (5 bases). This CDR3 comprises 13 residues. Trimming took off 6 bases at V and 2 bases at J, with 8 bases between the two ends. Germline V CDR1 and CDR2: MNHNY, SVGAGI (reference sequence).

This clone was recorded a few times. The same CDR3 is also encoded by other DNA sequences in this sample. The chain is built from TRBV19 and TRBJ2-1; D may be TRBD2 (6 bases). Germline CDR1 is LNHDA and CDR2 is SQIVND (reference sequence). There are 13 residues in the CDR3. Trimming pared 5 bases from V and 7 bases from J, leaving 12 bases between. Here the CDR3 reads CASSLGGGNEQFF. The CDR3 nucleotides read TGTGCCAGTAGTTTAGGAGGAGGGAATGAGCAGTTCTTC.

This rearrangement joins TRBV28 to TRBJ2-6, with TRBD2 matching over 7 bases. V lost 1 base, J lost 1 base, and 10 bases stayed unmatched. The length of the CDR3 is 19 residues. Germline-derived CDR1 and CDR2 are MDHEN and SYDVKM. CDR3 loop: CASSLSQRGGISGANVLTF. The CDR3 coding sequence is TGTGCCAGCAGTTTATCCCAAAGGGGAGGGATATCTGGGGCCAACGTCCTGACTTTC. The variable domain in full, with the rest retrieved from reference TRBV28 and TRBJ2-6, is DVKVTQSSRYLVKRTGEKVFLECVQDMDHENMFWYRQDPGLGLRLIYFSYDVKMKEKGDIPEGYSVSREKKERFSLILESASTNQTSMYLCASSLSQRGGISGANVLTFGAGSRLTVL.

The table lists this clone with a few counts. The V and J genes are TRBV6-4 and TRBJ2-1; 13 nucleotides line up with TRBD2. CDR1 is MRHNA and CDR2 is SNTAGT in the germline V gene. The V gene end was trimmed by 2 bases and the J gene end by 9 bases; junction bases not matched to a gene: 7. The CDR3 contains 16 residues. The CDR3 reads CASSDETSGGPSEQFF. The DNA of the CDR3 is TGTGCCAGCAGTGACGAGACTAGCGGGGGGCCTTCTGAGCAGTTCTTC.

This chain connects TRBV30 to TRBJ2-5, with TRBD2 identical over 10 bases. Germline CDR1 is GTSNPN and CDR2 is SVGIG (reference sequence). After removal of 0 bases from V and 2 bases from J, the junction contained 6 bases not matched to a gene. CDR3 length: 16 residues. The CDR3 is CAWSVPILAGQETQYF. The CDR3 region has the DNA TGTGCCTGGAGTGTACCCATACTAGCGGGACAAGAGACCCAGTACTTC.

V usage is TRBV28 and J usage is TRBJ2-7, with TRBD2 matching 10 bases. From germline, CDR1 is MDHEN and CDR2 SYDVKM. CDR3 length: 16 amino acids. The trim removed 5 bases at V and 2 bases at J, leaving 9 bases unmatched. The CDR3 spells CASSLPRTSGPYEQYF. CDR3 bases: TGTGCCAGCAGTCTCCCCCGGACTAGCGGACCCTACGAGCAGTACTTC.

The J gene is TRBJ1-2, the V gene TRBV6-1, with D possibly matching TRBD1 (6 bases). V gave up 0 bases and J gave up 2 bases, with 10 bases separating them. CDR1 is MNHNS and CDR2 is SASEGT in the germline V gene. CDR3 length equals 15 residues. CDR3 bases: TGTGCCAGCAGTGAAGCGGGGCAGGGGAACTATGGCTACACCTTC. Translation gives CASSEAGQGNYGYTF.

The gene calls are TRBV5-1 and TRBJ2-3; D gene unclear. CDR1 is SGHRS and CDR2 is YFSETQ in the germline V gene. CDR3 length: 16 residues. V was shortened by 1 base and J by 0 bases, with 12 bases between the two germline ends. Here the CDR3 DNA reads TGCGCCAGCAGCTTGTTGTCTGGCGGCAGCACAGATACGCAGTATTTT. Its protein is CASSLLSGGSTDTQYF.

This clone was picked up a small number of times. This rearrangement joins TRBV18 to TRBJ2-5, with TRBD1 identical over 9 bases. V trimming: 6 bases; J trimming: 5 bases; junction bases outside the gene matches: 16. Germline assignment: CDR1 KGHSH and CDR2 LQKENI. The CDR3 extends over 17 amino acids. The CDR3 DNA follows: TGTGCCAGCTCCCCCAGAACCAAACAGGGGGCTCGGGAGACCCAGTACTTC. Encoded protein: CASSPRTKQGARETQYF.

This clone appeared once. The chain employs TRBV29-1 and TRBJ2-7, with TRBD1 matching over 9 bases. J was trimmed by 3 bases and V by 3 bases; bases with no gene match: 6. Germline CDR1 and CDR2: SQVTM and ANQGSEA. There are 14 residues in the CDR3. CDR3 nucleotides: TGCAGCGTTGAGGCGGGACAGGGCGGCTACGAGCAGTACTTC. Residues: CSVEAGQGGYEQYF.

A single count supports this clone. This chain links TRBV5-4 with TRBJ2-2; no reliable D call. Germline lookup yields CDR1 SGHNT and CDR2 YYREEE (reference sequence). Deletions cut 0 bases from V and 1 base from J, with 4 bases between. The length of the CDR3 is 14 residues. The CDR3 DNA reads as TGTGCCAGCAGCTTGGTCGGGAACACCGGGGAGCTGTTTTTT. It specifies CASSLVGNTGELFF.

The genes are TRBV6-5 and TRBJ1-6; TRBD1 matches 8 bases. With 5 bases clipped from V and 9 bases from J, the junction kept 9 bases outside the gene matches. The CDR3 length is 15 residues. CDR1 MNHEY and CDR2 SVGAGI come from the germline V gene. CDR3 coding DNA: TGTGCCAGCAGTCCACAGGGGACAGGAGTTTCACCCCTCCACTTT. Protein product: CASSPQGTGVSPLHF.

The V and J genes are TRBV9 and TRBJ1-6; D might be TRBD1 (5 bases). With 4 bases removed from V and 9 bases from J, the gap between germline ends came to 20 bases. CDR1 and CDR2 from the germline V gene are SGDLS and YYNGEE. There are 16 residues in the CDR3. The CDR3 nucleotides are TGTGCCAGCAGCTCCGGGGACGGGGGTATGAGTTCACCCCTCCACTTT. Its translation: CASSSGDGGMSSPLHF.

This clone was counted a single time. The CDR3 DNA reads TGCGCCAGCACCCTAAAACCTACAGGGTCCTCATTTGAAAAACTGTTTTTT. It translates to CASTLKPTGSSFEKLFF. The V call is TRBV5-1, the J call TRBJ1-4; D perhaps matches TRBD1 (6 bases). CDR1 SGHRS and CDR2 YFSETQ come from the germline V gene. V lost 6 bases and J 7 bases, leaving 25 bases between the germline ends. The CDR3 spans 17 residues.